The T cell receptor (beta chain) under discussion was sequenced for a study of CD8+ T cells in alopecia areata (dated by TCRdb to between 2017 and 2018). Background for the entire study: The treated patients, all with moderate-to-severe alopecia areata, were enrolled in an open-label pilot trial of oral tofacitinib given at 5 to 10 mg twice daily. Patients received tofacitinib for 6 to 18 months and were then followed off drug for 6 months to check for delayed response and recurrence. The study used high-throughput TCRbeta sequencing to examine T cell clonal expansion in alopecia areata, in both the C3H/HeJ mouse model and human patients. In humans, TCRbeta sequencing was performed on scalp tissue and on sorted CD4+ and CD8+ peripheral blood T cells from healthy controls and from patients with patchy or totalis/universalis alopecia areata. Patients on tofacitinib were biopsied at baseline and after 4 and 24 weeks of treatment, and several of the patients also had a later scalp biopsy. Scalp clonality was compared across normal scalp (n=4), patchy alopecia areata scalp (n=8), and alopecia totalis/universalis scalp (n=8). RNA was extracted with the PAXgene miRNA kit for fixed scalp, the miRNeasy kit for PBMCs, and the RNeasy kit for mouse skin. TCRbeta CDR3 regions were amplified by immunoSEQ multiplex PCR using 35 Vbeta forward and 13 Jbeta reverse primers. Study-level results and caveats: Shared TCR sequences between patients were less evident than in mice, which may be partly attributable to HLA diversity in the patient population. Compared with normal scalp, lesional scalp, particularly in alopecia totalis/universalis, had higher clonality and more expanded CD8+ clones, which suggests antigenic drive. Resident alphabeta T cells in normal human skin are also sequenced, complicating scalp TCR repertoire analysis, unlike mouse skin dominated by gammadelta T cells.

Worth noting for this clone: The target of this receptor is not known. One end of the junction is discordant with germline, which a read error may explain.

Receptor amplification or capture employed the immunoSEQ multiplex PCR assay. RNA was extracted from all samples and reverse transcribed into cDNA, which served as template for TCR sequencing. First-strand cDNA was synthesized with SuperScript III using a 2:1 mix of oligo-dT and random hexamers. Amplification bias was assessed with a synthetic immune receptor repertoire, and residual bias was removed computationally. In the source study's methods: Raw reads were preprocessed to remove errors, and CDR3 was defined by IMGT conventions from the conserved cysteine to phenylalanine. Clonality was computed as 1 minus the Shannon entropy, with the entropy normalized by log2 of the number of productive unique TCRs. Scalp TCRbeta sequences were cross-referenced with sorted blood CD4 and CD8 repertoires so that the CD4 or CD8 identity of scalp clones could be inferred. TCRdb obtained this table from immuneACCESS and retained in-frame rearrangements with V and J assigned. These tables miss some clones; where compared with another copy, unresolved V genes account for less than half of the shortfall, and the remainder is unexplained. V and J calls and clone size are as listed in that table; D and trimming were resolved from the DNA. The sample data list more than 200,000 clones, and approximately 61% of these were observed just once. The top ten clonotypes cover 1.2% of the sample.

The time point label for this specimen denotes: baseline before oral tofacitinib. From alopecia areata patients, peripheral blood was collected along with lesional scalp punch biopsies. PBMCs were isolated by density centrifugation and stained for CD3, CD4 and CD8, after which CD4+ and CD8+ T cells were sorted on a FACSAria. CDR1 and CDR2 were assigned from the germline V gene (reference sequence) as SSHAT and FNYEAQ. From its cysteine to its phenylalanine, the CDR3 spans 16 amino acids. The retained sequence is limited to the CDR3, 48 bases, with the frame set at the first base. Sequenced here: CD4+ T cells sorted from blood, sampled at week 0. This chain is built from TRBV7-7 and TRBJ2-2; the D gene is unclear. The sequence came from a human donor with alopecia areata. The nucleotide sequence is given as TGTGCTAGCAGCCCGACACTTTGGGCGAACACCGGGGAGCTGTTTTTT. Protein translation: CASSPTLWANTGELFF.